These T cell receptor beta chains were read from a single sample in a study of blood T cell repertoires in COVID-19. Repertoires were generated with immunoSEQ multiplex PCR, while TCRdb's copy carries only in-frame clones and drops some. The table has about 150,000 clones, roughly 87% seen once. The source material was peripheral blood. These receptors came from a human donor in a cohort sampled during active COVID-19. Both conserved end residues are part of each CDR3. Fields, in order: V gene, clone size, D gene, J gene, CDR3 DNA, CDR3 protein. The D gene is left open where the match is weak. Size is omitted from some rows. Given values are once, few, many or a class for expanded clones.

>TRBV6-6|-|-|TRBJ1-1
TGTGCCAGCAGTTCCCAGGGACTAATGAACACTGAAGCTTTCTTT
CASSSQGLMNTEAFF
>TRBV11-3|-|-|TRBJ2-2
TGTGCCAGCAGCCCAGCGACTAGCACCGGGGAGCTGTTTTTT
CASSPATSTGELFF
>TRBV30|once|-|TRBJ2-1
TGTGCCTGGAGTGTAGGGAGAGTAGCGGTACTTGAGCAGTTCTTC
CAWSVGRVAVLEQFF
>TRBV13|-|TRBD1|TRBJ1-2
TGTGCCAGCAGCTTAGGCGGCAGGGGGCGTTATGGCTACACCTTC
CASSLGGRGRYGYTF
>TRBV6-1|few|-|TRBJ2-2
TGTGCCAGCAGTGAAGCTAGCGTCGGATCTGCCGGGGAGCTGTTTTTT
CASSEASVGSAGELFF
>TRBV6-1|-|TRBD1|TRBJ1-5
TGTGCCAGCAGTGATCACCGGGACAGCGTACGCGGCAATCAGCCCCAGCATTTT
CASSDHRDSVRGNQPQHF
>TRBV4-3|-|TRBD1|TRBJ2-3
TGCGCCAGCAGCCAAGAGTCCGTAGGGACAGGTTACACAGATACGCAGTATTTT
CASSQESVGTGYTDTQYF
>TRBV12-3/TRBV12-4|-|TRBD2|TRBJ2-3
TGTGCCAGCAGACTTTCGGGAGGTACGCAGTATTTT
CASRLSGGTQYF
>TRBV5-1|-|-|TRBJ2-7
TGCGCCAGCAGCTTGATACCCAGTTCCTACGAGCAGTACTTC
CASSLIPSSYEQYF
>TRBV7-3|-|TRBD2|TRBJ2-5
TGTGCCAGCAGCCTCGGGGGGGCGCAGACCCAGTACTTC
CASSLGGAQTQYF
>TRBV7-2|-|TRBD2|TRBJ2-3
TGTGCCAGCAGGCATAGCGGGGTCACAGATACGCAGTATTTT
CASRHSGVTDTQYF
>TRBV4-3|-|-|TRBJ2-3
TGCGCCAGCAGCCAAGCTCTCTCCCCCACAGATACGCAGTATTTT
CASSQALSPTDTQYF
>TRBV9|-|-|TRBJ2-6
TGTGCCAGCAGCGACCAGTGGGGGGCCAACGTCCTGACTTTC
CASSDQWGANVLTF
>TRBV28|-|-|TRBJ1-4
TGTGCCAGCAGTCAACAGGCTTTTAATGAAAAACTGTTTTTT
CASSQQAFNEKLFF
>TRBV5-6|-|TRBD1|TRBJ2-7
TGTGCCAGCAAGGAGGGACAGGGGGGTTCCTACGAGCAGTACTTC
CASKEGQGGSYEQYF
>TRBV29-1|-|TRBD2|TRBJ2-3
TGCAGCGTTCAAGGGGCGACTAGCGGGGGGGCCCAGGTTGATACGCAGTATTTT
CSVQGATSGGAQVDTQYF
>TRBV27|-|-|TRBJ2-3
TGTGCCAGCAGTTTGGGACGGGGGATCACAGATACGCAGTATTTT
CASSLGRGITDTQYF
>TRBV7-8|-|-|TRBJ2-6
TGTGCCAGCAGCTTGGACAGTTTCTTCTCTGGGGCCAACGTCCTGACTTTC
CASSLDSFFSGANVLTF
>TRBV6-1|-|-|TRBJ2-1
TGTGCCAGCAGTGAAGCGCTAGGGGGTATCAATGAGCAGTTCTTC
CASSEALGGINEQFF
>TRBV5-1|-|TRBD2|TRBJ2-5
TGCGCCAGCAGCCTATCGAGCGGGGGGACCCAAGAGACCCAGTACTTC
CASSLSSGGTQETQYF
>TRBV6-2/TRBV6-3|-|-|TRBJ1-1
TGTGCCAGCAGTTACGGGGGGGGAGGCGGAGGAACTGAAGCTTTCTTT
CASSYGGGGGGTEAFF
>TRBV4-1|-|-|TRBJ2-7
TGCGCCAGCAGCCAACTTCAGGGGCTAGCACGAGAGCAGTACTTC
CASSQLQGLAREQYF
>TRBV5-1|-|TRBD2|TRBJ2-7
TGCGCCAGCGGAACGGGCGGGGGGTCTTACGAGCAGTACTTC
CASGTGGGSYEQYF
>TRBV7-8|-|TRBD1|TRBJ2-7
TGTGCCAGCAGCTATTCCGGGACAGGGAGCGAGCAGTACTTC
CASSYSGTGSEQYF
>TRBV6-5|-|-|TRBJ2-5
TGTGCCAGCAGGCAGGGCCTCGGGACCCAGTACTTC
CASRQGLGTQYF
>TRBV7-3|-|-|TRBJ1-2
TGTGCCAGCAGCTTAGAGAGTCTTCGTGGCTACACCTTC
CASSLESLRGYTF
>TRBV5-1|-|-|TRBJ1-2
TGCGCCAGCAGCTTGGGCAGGGCAGGCGATGGCTACACCTTC
CASSLGRAGDGYTF
>TRBV4-1|-|-|TRBJ2-7
TGCGCCAGCAGCCAAGGGGCAGGGATCTCCTACGAGCAGTACTTC
CASSQGAGISYEQYF
>TRBV7-2|once|TRBD2|TRBJ2-1
TGTGCCAGCAGCCCGACTAGCGGGGGGGCCTACAATGAGCAGTTCTTC
CASSPTSGGAYNEQFF
>TRBV7-8|-|-|TRBJ1-4
TGTGCCAGCAGCTCTCGGGGTGAGCTTGCAACTAATGAAAAACTGTTTTTT
CASSSRGELATNEKLFF
>TRBV2|-|TRBD1|TRBJ2-1
TGTGCCAGCAGAGAACCGACAGGGAATGAGCAGTTCTTC
CASREPTGNEQFF
>TRBV18|once|-|TRBJ1-1
TGTGCCAGCTCCACAGGGTATGGAGCAAACACTGAAGCTTTCTTT
CASSTGYGANTEAFF
>TRBV11-2|-|-|TRBJ2-3
TGTGCCAGCAGCTTAGGAGGCGGCTTTAGCACAGATACGCAGTATTTT
CASSLGGGFSTDTQYF
>TRBV19|-|TRBD1|TRBJ1-2
TGTGCCAGTTCCGGGACAGATCCCCGATATGGCTACACCTTC
CASSGTDPRYGYTF
>TRBV6-5|-|TRBD1|TRBJ1-2
TGTGCCAGCAGTTACCAACAGGGGGGATTGGGCTACACCTTC
CASSYQQGGLGYTF
>TRBV7-3|-|-|TRBJ2-7
TGTGCCAGCACCACCCGCTTGAGGAGCTCCTACGAGCAGTACTTC
CASTTRLRSSYEQYF
>TRBV3-1/TRBV3-2|-|-|TRBJ1-6
TGTGCCAGCAGCCAAAACATGCACAATTCACCCCTCCACTTT
CASSQNMHNSPLHF
>TRBV6-5|-|-|TRBJ1-2
TGTGCCAGCAGCCTAGCGGGGCCGGGAGGCTACACCTTC
CASSLAGPGGYTF
>TRBV7-3|-|-|TRBJ1-6
TGTGCCAGCAGCTTATCTAGGAGGGGATCCTCACCCCTCCACTTT
CASSLSRRGSSPLHF
>TRBV7-2|-|-|TRBJ1-1
TGTGCCAGCAGCTTATCTTTCGCGGACACTGAAGCTTTCTTT
CASSLSFADTEAFF
>TRBV5-1|-|TRBD1|TRBJ2-5
TGCGCCAGCAGCTCCGGGGACAGGGGACGTGGAGAGACCCAGTACTTC
CASSSGDRGRGETQYF
>TRBV19|-|-|TRBJ2-5
TGTGCCAGTAGTATAGGTGGAGGGGGCGGCGAGACCCAGTACTTC
CASSIGGGGGETQYF
>TRBV5-4|-|TRBD2|TRBJ2-3
TGTGCCAGCAGCTTGGGTCCTAGCGGGGGGTTGACAGATACGCAGTATTTT
CASSLGPSGGLTDTQYF
>TRBV9|-|-|TRBJ1-1
TGTGCCAGCAGTAGACAAGCCCGGAACACTGAAGCTTTCTTT
CASSRQARNTEAFF
>TRBV10-2|-|-|TRBJ2-3
TGCGCCAGCAGTGATAGGGGCACCCTCTCGCAGTATTTT
CASSDRGTLSQYF
>TRBV7-6|-|-|TRBJ1-4
TGTGCCAGCAGCTTAGCGTTACGGGGGACAACTAATGAAAAACTGTTTTTT
CASSLALRGTTNEKLFF
>TRBV7-3|-|TRBD2|TRBJ2-1
TGTGCCAGCAGCGCGGGGGGTTACAATGAGCAGTTCTTC
CASSAGGYNEQFF
>TRBV18|-|TRBD1|TRBJ1-6
TGTGCCAGCTCAGCAACCGGGACAGGGAGCAATTCACCCCTCCACTTT
CASSATGTGSNSPLHF
>TRBV2|-|-|TRBJ1-5
TGTGCCAGCAGTGAATGGAGCGGGGGCCGGCCCCAGCATTTT
CASSEWSGGRPQHF
>TRBV9|-|-|TRBJ2-7
TGTGCCAGCAGCCCCAGCGGAAGCTCCTACGAGCAGTACTTC
CASSPSGSSYEQYF
>TRBV4-1|-|-|TRBJ1-4
TGCGCCAGCAGCCTTAACTCCCCGGGGGGTAATGAAAAACTGTTTTTT
CASSLNSPGGNEKLFF